The 2 T cell receptor beta chains below all came from one sample that was sequenced in a study of cytomegalovirus exposure and HLA in healthy donors. The PCR ran on 60 Vbeta and 13 Jbeta primers. This table comes from immunoSEQ multiplex PCR, and its TCRdb copy is limited to in-frame clones, with some not included. The repertoire holds about 130,000 clones, with around 70% as singletons. The sample comprised PBMCs. The receptors originated from a woman aged 60 to 75 in good health and CMV-seropositive.

This clone was seen once. This chain links TRBV7-3 with TRBJ2-3; 15 positions match TRBD2. J gave up 1 base and V 5 bases, and 10 bases lay outside the gene matches. Looked up from germline, CDR1 is SGHTA and CDR2 is FQGTGA. The CDR3 spans 19 residues. The CDR3 sequence is CASSPGLAGGPIRTDTQYF. In nucleotides, the CDR3 is TGTGCCAGCAGCCCAGGACTAGCGGGAGGGCCAATTCGCACAGATACGCAGTATTTT. The complete variable domain, with remaining parts taken from reference TRBV7-3 and TRBJ2-3, reads GAGVSQTPSNKVTEKGKYVELRCDPISGHTALYWYRQSLGQGPEFLIYFQGTGAADDSGLPNDRFFAVRPEGSVSTLKIQRTERGDSAVYLCASSPGLAGGPIRTDTQYFGPGTRLTVL.

About this clone itself: The same CDR3 arises from other DNA sequences in this sample as well. CDR3 protein: CASSSGQGSSGNTIYF. DNA for the CDR3: TGCGCCAGCAGCTCGGGACAGGGTTCCTCTGGAAACACCATATATTTT. V and J are TRBV5-1 and TRBJ1-3; 9 nucleotides align to TRBD1. Germline values: CDR1 SGHRS, CDR2 YFSETQ. After removal of 3 bases from V and 0 bases from J, the junction contained 4 bases not matched to a gene. The CDR3 extends over 16 amino acids.